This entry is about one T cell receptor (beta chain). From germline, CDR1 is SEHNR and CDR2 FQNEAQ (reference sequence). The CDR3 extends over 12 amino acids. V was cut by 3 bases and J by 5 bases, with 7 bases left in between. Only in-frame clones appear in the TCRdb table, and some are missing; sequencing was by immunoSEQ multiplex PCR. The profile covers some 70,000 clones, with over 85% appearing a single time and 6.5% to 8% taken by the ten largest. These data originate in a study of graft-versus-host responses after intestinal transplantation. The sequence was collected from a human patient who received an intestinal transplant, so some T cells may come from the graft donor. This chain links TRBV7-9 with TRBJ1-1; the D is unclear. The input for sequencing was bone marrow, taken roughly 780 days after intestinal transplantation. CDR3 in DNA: TGTGCCAGCAGCTTCTTAGGAACTGAAGCTTTCTTT. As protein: CASSFLGTEAFF.